The T cell receptor (beta chain) described here comes from a study of beta chain features in type 1 diabetes. Study-level results: The study found fewer insertions and more deletions at VDJ junctions in type 1 diabetes patients. Moderate but significant shortening of TCRB CDR3s was recorded in all four CD4+ subsets from Type 1 diabetes patients.

Trimming shortened V by 3 bases and J by 5 bases, and 18 bases separated the two germline ends. The CDR3 spans 16 residues. Germline V gene sequence: CDR1 SEHNR, CDR2 FQNEAQ (reference sequence). The sequenced template was cDNA made from the entire isolated RNA. Sequencing used immunoSEQ multiplex PCR; TCRdb keeps in-frame clones, though not all of them. The repertoire holds 150,000 to 200,000 clones, with 7% to 9.5% as singletons. On this clone: Antigen specificity is unknown.

The TCR originated in a woman under 40 with type 1 diabetes. Sequencing was carried out using central memory CD4+ T cells from blood. The chain recombines TRBV7-9 with TRBJ2-3; no definite D call. CDR3 in amino acids: CASSFSGDWRVDTQYF. CDR3 sequence (DNA): TGTGCCAGCAGCTTTTCCGGCGACTGGCGAGTAGATACGCAGTATTTT. The variable domain in full, with the rest retrieved from reference TRBV7-9 and TRBJ2-3, is DTGVSQNPRHKITKRGQNVTFRCDPISEHNRLYWYRQTLGQGPEFLTYFQNEAQLEKSRLLSDRFSAERPKGSFSTLEIQRTEQGDSAMYLCASSFSGDWRVDTQYFGPGTRLTVL.